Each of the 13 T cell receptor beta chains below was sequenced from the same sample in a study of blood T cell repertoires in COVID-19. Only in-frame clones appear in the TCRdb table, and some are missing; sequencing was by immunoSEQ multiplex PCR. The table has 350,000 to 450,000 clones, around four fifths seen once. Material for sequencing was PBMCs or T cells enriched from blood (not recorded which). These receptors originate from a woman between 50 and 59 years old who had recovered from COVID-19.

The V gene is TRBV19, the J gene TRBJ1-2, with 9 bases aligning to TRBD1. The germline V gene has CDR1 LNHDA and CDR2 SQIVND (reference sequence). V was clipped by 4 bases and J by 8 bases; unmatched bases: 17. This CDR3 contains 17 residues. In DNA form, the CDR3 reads TGTGCCAGTAGTAGGGGCCTTATGACAGGGGGTGTCTGGGGCTACACCTTC. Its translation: CASSRGLMTGGVWGYTF.

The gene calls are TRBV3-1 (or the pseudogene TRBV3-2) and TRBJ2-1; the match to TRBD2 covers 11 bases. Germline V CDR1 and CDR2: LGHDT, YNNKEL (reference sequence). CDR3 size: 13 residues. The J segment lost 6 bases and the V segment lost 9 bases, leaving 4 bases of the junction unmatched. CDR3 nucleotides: TGTGCCAGTTTACTAGCGGGGGCCAATGAGCAGTTCTTC. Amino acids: CASLLAGANEQFF.

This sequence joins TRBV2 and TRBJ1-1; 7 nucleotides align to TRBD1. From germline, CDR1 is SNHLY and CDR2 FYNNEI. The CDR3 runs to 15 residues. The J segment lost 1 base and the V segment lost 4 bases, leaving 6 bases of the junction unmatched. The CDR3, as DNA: TGTGCCAGCAGTGTAGTAGCAGGGGGGAACACTGAAGCTTTCTTT. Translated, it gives CASSVVAGGNTEAFF.

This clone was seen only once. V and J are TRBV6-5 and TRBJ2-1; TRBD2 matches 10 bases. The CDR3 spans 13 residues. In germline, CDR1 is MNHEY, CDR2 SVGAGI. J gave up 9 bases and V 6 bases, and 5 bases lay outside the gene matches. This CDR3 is CASSPRLAGEQFF. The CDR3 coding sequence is TGTGCCAGCAGCCCGCGACTAGCGGGTGAGCAGTTCTTC.

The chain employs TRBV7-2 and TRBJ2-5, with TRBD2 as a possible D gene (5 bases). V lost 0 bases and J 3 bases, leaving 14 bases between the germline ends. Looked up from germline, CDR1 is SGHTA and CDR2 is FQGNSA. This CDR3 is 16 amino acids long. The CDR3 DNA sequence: TGTGCCAGCAGCTTAGCGCTGTCGTGGCGGGAAGAGACCCAGTACTTC. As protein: CASSLALSWREETQYF.

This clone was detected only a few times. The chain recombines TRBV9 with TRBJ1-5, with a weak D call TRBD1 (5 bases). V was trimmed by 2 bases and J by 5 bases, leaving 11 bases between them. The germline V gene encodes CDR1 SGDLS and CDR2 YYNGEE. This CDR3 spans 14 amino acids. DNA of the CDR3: TGTGCCAGCAGCGTGGAAGGGGAAGATCAGCCCCAGCATTTT. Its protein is CASSVEGEDQPQHF.

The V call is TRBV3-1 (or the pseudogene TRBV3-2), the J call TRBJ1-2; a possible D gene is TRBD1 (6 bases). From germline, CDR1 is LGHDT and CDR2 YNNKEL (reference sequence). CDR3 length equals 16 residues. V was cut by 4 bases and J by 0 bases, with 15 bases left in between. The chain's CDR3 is CASSPETGLANYGYTF. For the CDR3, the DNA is TGTGCCAGCAGCCCGGAGACAGGACTAGCTAACTATGGCTACACCTTC.

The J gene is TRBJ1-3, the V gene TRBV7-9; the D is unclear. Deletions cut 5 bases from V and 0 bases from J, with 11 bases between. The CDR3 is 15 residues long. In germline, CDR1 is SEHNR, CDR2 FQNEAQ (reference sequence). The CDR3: CASSVGVTSGNTIYF. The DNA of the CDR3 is TGTGCCAGCAGCGTCGGGGTTACCTCTGGAAACACCATATATTTT. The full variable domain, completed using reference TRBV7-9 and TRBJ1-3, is DTGVSQNPRHKITKRGQNVTFRCDPISEHNRLYWYRQTLGQGPEFLTYFQNEAQLEKSRLLSDRFSAERPKGSFSTLEIQRTEQGDSAMYLCASSVGVTSGNTIYFGEGSWLTVV.

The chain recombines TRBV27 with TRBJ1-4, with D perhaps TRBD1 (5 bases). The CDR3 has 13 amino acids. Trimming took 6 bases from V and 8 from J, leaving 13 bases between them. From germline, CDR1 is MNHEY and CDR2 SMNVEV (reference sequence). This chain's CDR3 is CASRLQGGEKLFF. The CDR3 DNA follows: TGTGCCAGCAGGCTCCAGGGTGGCGAAAAACTGTTTTTT.

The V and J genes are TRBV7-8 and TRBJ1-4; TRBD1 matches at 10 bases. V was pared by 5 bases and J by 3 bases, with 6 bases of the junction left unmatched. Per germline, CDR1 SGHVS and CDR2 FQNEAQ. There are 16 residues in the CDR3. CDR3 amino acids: CASSPWTGGSNEKLFF. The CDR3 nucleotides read TGTGCCAGCAGCCCCTGGACAGGGGGATCTAATGAAAAACTGTTTTTT. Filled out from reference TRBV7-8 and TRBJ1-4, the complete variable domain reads GAGVSQSPRYKVAKRGQDVALRCDPISGHVSLFWYQQALGQGPEFLTYFQNEAQLDKSGLPSDRFFAERPEGSVSTLKIQRTQQEDSAVYLCASSPWTGGSNEKLFFGSGTQLSVL.

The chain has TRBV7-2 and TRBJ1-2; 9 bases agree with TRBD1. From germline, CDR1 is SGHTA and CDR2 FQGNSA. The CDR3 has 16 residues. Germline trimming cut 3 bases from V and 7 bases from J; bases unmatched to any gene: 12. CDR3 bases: TGTGCCAGCAGCTTTAAGACAGGGGGGTTCTCGGGTGGCTACACCTTC. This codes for CASSFKTGGFSGGYTF.

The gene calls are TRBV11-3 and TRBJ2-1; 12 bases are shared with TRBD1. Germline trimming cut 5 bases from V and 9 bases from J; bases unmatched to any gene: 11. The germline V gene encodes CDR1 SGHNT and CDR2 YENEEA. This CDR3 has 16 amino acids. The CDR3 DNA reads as TGTGCCAGCAGCGCATTCCCGGGACAGGGGGCTGGTGAGCAGTTCTTC. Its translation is CASSAFPGQGAGEQFF.

CDR3 coding DNA: TGTGCCAGCAGAGAACAGGGGGCGGATAACACTGAAGCTTTCTTT. Encoded protein: CASREQGADNTEAFF. V usage is TRBV27 and J usage is TRBJ1-1; 9 nucleotides match TRBD1. The CDR3 runs 15 residues. After removal of 6 bases from V and 2 bases from J, the junction contained 7 bases not matched to a gene. Germline V lookup: CDR1 MNHEY, CDR2 SMNVEV (reference sequence).